This is a list of T cell receptor beta chains from one sample in a study of T cell repertoires in cytomegalovirus infection. TCRdb re-called the reads through MiXCR, storing one row per CDR3 protein. The profile shows roughly 920,000 distinct CDR3 sequences, about a third of them singletons. The antigens these receptors bind are not known. The material was cultured CD8+ T cells from PBMCs, obtained from culture after CMV antigen stimulation. Receptor source: a human donor in good health (CMV status not recorded). Some clones in this sample may be carry-over from other donors' samples. Both conserved end residues are part of each CDR3. A D gene is named only where the DNA matches it firmly. Only some rows state a clone size, as once, few, many or a class for expanded clones.

abundance,d_gene,j_gene,v_gene,CDR3aa,CDR3nt
-,-,TRBJ1-4,TRBV14,CASSLLQGSNEKLFF,TGTGCCAGCAGCTTGCTTCAGGGGTCTAATGAAAAACTGTTTTTT
many,-,TRBJ2-1,TRBV2,CASSRGPFYNEQFF,TGTGCCAGCAGCCGGGGGCCATTCTACAATGAGCAGTTCTTC
-,-,TRBJ1-1,TRBV13,CASSSGRRLAEAFF,TGTGCCAGCAGCTCGGGTCGAAGACTTGCTGAAGCTTTCTTT
-,-,TRBJ2-1,TRBV13,CASSPRDHPYNEQFF,TGTGCCAGCAGCCCCCGGGACCACCCCTACAATGAGCAGTTCTTC
-,-,TRBJ2-3,TRBV7-9,CASSLGQDPRTDTQYF,TGTGCCAGCAGCTTAGGTCAGGATCCCCGCACAGATACGCAGTATTTT
-,TRBD2,TRBJ2-5,TRBV2,CASRGRELAGVETQYF,TGTGCCAGCAGAGGGAGGGAGTTGGCCGGTGTGGAGACCCAGTACTTC
few,TRBD1,TRBJ1-5,TRBV6-5,CASSYTGGHQPQHF,TGTGCCAGCAGTTATACAGGGGGCCATCAGCCCCAGCATTTT
-,-,TRBJ2-1,TRBV7-9,CASSSGEGGSEQFF,TGTGCCAGCAGCTCAGGTGAGGGGGGAAGTGAGCAGTTCTTC
-,-,TRBJ1-2,TRBV20-1,CSADKHTF,TGCAGTGCAGATAAACACACCTTC
few,-,TRBJ1-1,TRBV9,CASSVGGRGRNTEAFF,TGTGCCAGCAGCGTAGGGGGAAGGGGACGGAACACTGAAGCTTTCTTT
few,-,TRBJ1-1,TRBV2,CASSESYTEAFF,TGTGCCAGCAGTGAATCCTACACTGAAGCTTTCTTT
-,-,TRBJ1-5,TRBV7-6,CASSQGYLQPQHF,TGTGCCAGCAGCCAGGGGTATCTTCAGCCCCAGCATTTT
many,TRBD2,TRBJ2-7,TRBV7-6,CASSPETSGGLDEQYF,TGTGCCAGCAGCCCTGAGACTAGCGGGGGGCTCGACGAGCAGTACTTC
-,-,TRBJ2-7,TRBV10-2,CVSITLRDSSYEQYF,TGCGTCAGCATAACTTTGAGGGACTCAAGCTACGAGCAGTACTTC
-,TRBD2,TRBJ2-1,TRBV6-2/TRBV6-3,CASRLTSGGYNEQFF,TGTGCCAGCAGACTCACTAGCGGGGGTTACAATGAGCAGTTCTTC
few,TRBD2,TRBJ2-7,TRBV7-9,CASSQPGLANSYEQYF,TGTGCCAGCAGCCAACCCGGACTAGCGAACTCCTACGAGCAGTACTTC
-,TRBD2,TRBJ2-1,TRBV5-1,CASSTPTSGEVYNEQFF,TGCGCCAGCAGCACACCGACTAGCGGGGAGGTTTACAATGAGCAGTTCTTC
few,TRBD1,TRBJ2-2,TRBV9,CASSRQGWDTGELFF,TGTGCCAGCAGCAGACAGGGGTGGGACACCGGGGAGCTGTTTTTT
-,-,TRBJ2-7,TRBV27,CASTRMTGAYEQYF,TGTGCCAGCACCAGGATGACAGGCGCCTACGAGCAGTACTTC
many,TRBD1,TRBJ2-3,TRBV7-2,CASSITPAGQGPYTQYF,TGTGCCAGCAGCATCACGCCTGCGGGACAGGGTCCATATACGCAGTATTTT
-,-,TRBJ1-2,TRBV2,CASGSKSLYYGYTF,TGTGCCAGCGGATCGAAATCTTTGTACTATGGCTACACCTTC
-,-,TRBJ1-6,TRBV20-1,CSASAHLGQSSYNSPLHF,TGCAGTGCTAGCGCCCACCTCGGGCAGAGCTCCTATAATTCACCCCTCCACTTT
-,-,TRBJ1-2,TRBV5-5,CASSLGTANSRYYGYTF,TGTGCCAGCAGCTTGGGGACAGCAAATTCTCGTTACTATGGCTACACCTTC
few,-,TRBJ1-6,TRBV6-6,CASIRDEGFYNSPLHF,TGTGCCAGCATAAGGGACGAAGGATTCTATAATTCACCCCTCCACTTT
many,TRBD2,TRBJ2-7,TRBV7-9,CASSLGTIHGGSYEQYF,TGTGCCAGCAGCTTAGGGACAATACACGGGGGGAGCTACGAGCAGTACTTC
few,-,TRBJ1-1,TRBV11-2,CASSLWVGASPFSNTEAFF,TGTGCCAGCAGCTTATGGGTGGGGGCCAGCCCTTTTTCGAACACTGAAGCTTTCTTT
few,-,TRBJ1-5,TRBV12-3/TRBV12-4,CASSEQGGNQPQHF,TGTGCCAGCAGTGAACAGGGTGGCAATCAGCCCCAGCATTTT
few,-,TRBJ1-1,TRBV6-1,CASSSSGTRTEAFF,TGTGCCAGCAGTTCATCCGGGACGCGCACTGAAGCTTTCTTT
-,TRBD1,TRBJ2-3,TRBV5-3,CASSRPGTGSTDTQYF,TGTGCCAGCAGCCGTCCCGGGACAGGGAGCACAGATACGCAGTATTTT
few,-,TRBJ2-3,TRBV20-1,CSAGDQGRSTDTQYF,TGCAGTGCTGGGGACCAGGGGAGGAGCACAGATACGCAGTATTTT
-,-,TRBJ2-5,TRBV6-5,CASSYSPGQLTQYF,TGTGCCAGCAGTTACTCACCAGGACAGTTAACCCAGTACTTC
-,-,TRBJ2-1,TRBV6-1,CASSAPGEEQFF,TGTGCCAGCAGTGCTCCGGGGGAGGAGCAGTTCTTC
few,TRBD1,TRBJ2-7,TRBV19,CASSILPGTVGSYEQYF,TGTGCCAGTAGTATCCTCCCCGGGACAGTTGGCTCCTACGAGCAGTACTTC
many,-,TRBJ2-3,TRBV7-2,CASSLGNRFTDTQYF,TGTGCCAGCAGCTTAGGGAACAGGTTCACAGATACGCAGTATTTT
few,TRBD2,TRBJ2-7,TRBV6-1,CASSATGASGTFPYEQYF,TGTGCCAGCAGTGCTACTGGGGCTAGCGGGACTTTCCCCTACGAGCAGTACTTC
-,-,TRBJ2-7,TRBV12-3/TRBV12-4,CASSKGLTGGSYEQYF,TGTGCCAGCAGTAAGGGCCTTACCGGGGGCTCCTACGAGCAGTACTTC
few,TRBD1,TRBJ2-3,TRBV7-8,CASSQGIGQGLTDTQYF,TGTGCCAGCAGCCAGGGCATAGGACAGGGGCTCACAGATACGCAGTATTTT
-,-,TRBJ2-7,TRBV6-2/TRBV6-3,CASRQRLTAVEQYF,TGTGCCAGCAGGCAGCGACTTACAGCGGTCGAGCAGTACTTC
few,-,TRBJ2-1,TRBV12-3/TRBV12-4,CASSLEGGGEQFF,TGTGCCAGCAGTTTAGAGGGGGGGGGTGAGCAGTTCTTC
-,TRBD1,TRBJ2-2,TRBV27,CASSPRGGIGELFF,TGTGCCAGCAGTCCCCGAGGGGGCATCGGGGAGCTGTTTTTT
many,TRBD2,TRBJ2-1,TRBV7-8,CASSLPDSGDAANEQFF,TGTGCCAGCAGCTTGCCCGATAGCGGGGACGCTGCCAATGAGCAGTTCTTC
many,-,TRBJ1-5,TRBV7-2,CASSLASYSNQPQHF,TGTGCCAGCAGCTTAGCTTCCTATAGCAATCAGCCCCAGCATTTT
-,TRBD1,TRBJ2-1,TRBV7-3,CASSLAEQGESYNEQFF,TGTGCCAGCAGCTTAGCCGAGCAGGGGGAATCCTACAATGAGCAGTTCTTC
once,TRBD1,TRBJ2-5,TRBV27,CASSFLGQASNTQYF,TGTGCCAGCAGTTTTTTAGGACAGGCCTCTAATACCCAGTACTTC
-,-,TRBJ1-2,TRBV6-6,CVSSDGPGSNYGYTF,TGTGTCAGCAGTGACGGTCCGGGGTCTAACTATGGCTACACCTTC
many,TRBD1,TRBJ1-1,TRBV12-3/TRBV12-4,CASSEQGHDAFF,TGTGCCAGCAGTGAACAGGGGCATGACGCTTTCTTT
many,TRBD1,TRBJ1-2,TRBV7-2,CASSEWTGGYTF,TGTGCCAGCAGCGAATGGACAGGTGGCTACACCTTC
-,TRBD2,TRBJ2-1,TRBV5-1,CASSWDRSGGYNEQFF,TGCGCCAGCAGCTGGGATCGTAGCGGGGGCTACAATGAGCAGTTCTTC
-,-,TRBJ2-3,TRBV6-5,CASSYRPPIRGGGGSTDTQYF,TGTGCCAGCAGTTACCGTCCGCCGATAAGAGGGGGAGGAGGGAGCACAGATACGCAGTATTTT
-,-,TRBJ1-2,TRBV7-6,CASSLVLGGLYGYTF,TGTGCCAGCAGCTTAGTATTGGGGGGCCTCTATGGCTACACCTTC
-,-,TRBJ1-2,TRBV5-3,CARSRQDYGYTF,TGTGCCAGAAGCAGGCAGGACTATGGCTACACCTTC
-,-,TRBJ1-1,TRBV9,CASSGSPVNRPNTEAFF,TGTGCCAGCAGCGGATCCCCGGTCAACAGACCGAACACTGAAGCTTTCTTT
few,-,TRBJ2-5,TRBV14,CASSQRGYQETQYF,TGTGCCAGCAGCCAACGAGGATACCAAGAGACCCAGTACTTC
-,TRBD1,TRBJ2-7,TRBV6-5,CASSYSDRGDFEQYF,TGTGCCAGCAGTTACTCCGACAGGGGGGATTTCGAGCAGTACTTC
-,-,TRBJ2-2,TRBV6-2/TRBV6-3,CASSPTLGPGELFF,TGTGCCAGCAGCCCCACCCTAGGGCCCGGGGAGCTGTTTTTT
-,-,TRBJ2-5,TRBV4-3,CASSQDGGGLETQYF,TGCGCCAGCAGCCAAGATGGAGGGGGCTTAGAGACCCAGTACTTC
few,-,TRBJ2-7,TRBV6-1,CASTEGAFSDEQYF,TGTGCCAGCACCGAGGGAGCATTTTCCGACGAGCAGTACTTC